Sequencing of this T cell receptor (beta chain) was carried out in a study of shared T cell receptors in the human thymus. Produced via immunoSEQ multiplex PCR; TCRdb's table is partial and in-frame only. The profile shows about 500,000 clones, 78% of them singletons. This same sample was also taken into another study, of human thymus T cells. From that study: From resections taken during corrective heart surgery, the thymus tissue was obtained. V and J genes seemed to be used with bias in thymic and blood repertoires. Related reports documented highly overlapping thymic repertoires among unrelated individuals.

The sequenced sample consisted of thymocytes. This receptor was identified in a boy under two years old with a congenital heart defect.

CDR3 coding DNA: TGCAGCGCCGGGGGGGCGGGACCACTCCAAGAGACCCAGTACTTC. Encoded protein: CSAGGAGPLQETQYF. This chain joins TRBV29-1 and TRBJ2-5, with TRBD2 matching over 8 bases. Trimming took 7 bases from V and 1 from J; bases not matched to a gene: 11. Germline V gene data show CDR1 as SQVTM and CDR2 as ANQGSEA. The CDR3 is made up of 15 amino acids.